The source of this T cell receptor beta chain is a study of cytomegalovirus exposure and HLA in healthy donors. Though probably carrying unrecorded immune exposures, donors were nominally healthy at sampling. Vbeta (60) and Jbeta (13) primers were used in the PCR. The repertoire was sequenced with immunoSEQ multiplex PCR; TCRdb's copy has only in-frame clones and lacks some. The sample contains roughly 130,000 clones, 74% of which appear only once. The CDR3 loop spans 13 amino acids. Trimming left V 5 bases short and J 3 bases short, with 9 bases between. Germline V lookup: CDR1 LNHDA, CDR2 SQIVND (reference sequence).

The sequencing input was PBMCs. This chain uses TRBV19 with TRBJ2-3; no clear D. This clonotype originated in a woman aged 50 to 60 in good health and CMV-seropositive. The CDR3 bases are TGTGCCAGTAGTGTTACTTGGACAGATACGCAGTATTTT. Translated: CASSVTWTDTQYF.